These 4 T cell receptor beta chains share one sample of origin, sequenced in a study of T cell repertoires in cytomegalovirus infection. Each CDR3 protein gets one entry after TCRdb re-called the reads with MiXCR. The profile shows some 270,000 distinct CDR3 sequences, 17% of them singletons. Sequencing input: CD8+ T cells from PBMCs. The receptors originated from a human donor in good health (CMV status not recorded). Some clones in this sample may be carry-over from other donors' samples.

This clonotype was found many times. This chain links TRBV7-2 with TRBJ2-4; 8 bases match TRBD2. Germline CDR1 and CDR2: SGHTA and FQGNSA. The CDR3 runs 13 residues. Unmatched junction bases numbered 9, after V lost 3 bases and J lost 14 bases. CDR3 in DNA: TGTGCCAGCAGCTTGCCCGGGACTAGGGGGAAGTACTTC. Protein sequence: CASSLPGTRGKYF.

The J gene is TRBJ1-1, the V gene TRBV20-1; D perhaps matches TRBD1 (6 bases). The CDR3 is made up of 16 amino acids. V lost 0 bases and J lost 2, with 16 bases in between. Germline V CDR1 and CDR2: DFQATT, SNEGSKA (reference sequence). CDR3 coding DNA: TGCAGTGCTAGAGATTTGTACCAGGGGATAAACACTGAAGCTTTCTTT. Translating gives CSARDLYQGINTEAFF.

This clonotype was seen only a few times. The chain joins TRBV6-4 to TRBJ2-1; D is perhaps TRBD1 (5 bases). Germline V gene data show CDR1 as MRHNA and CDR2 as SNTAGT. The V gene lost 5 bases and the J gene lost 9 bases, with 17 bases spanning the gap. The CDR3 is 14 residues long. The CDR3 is CASSLAGRAGEQFF. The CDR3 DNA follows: TGTGCCAGCAGTTTGGCAGGGCGCGCCGGTGAGCAGTTCTTC.

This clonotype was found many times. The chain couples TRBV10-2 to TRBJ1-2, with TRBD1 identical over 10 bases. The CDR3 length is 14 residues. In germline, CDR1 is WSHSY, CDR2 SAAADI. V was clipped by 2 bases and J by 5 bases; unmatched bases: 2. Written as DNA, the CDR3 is TGCGCCAGCAGTGAGGGGACAGGGGAGTATGGCTACACCTTC. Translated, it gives CASSEGTGEYGYTF.